This entry lists 30 T cell receptor beta chains sequenced from one sample in a study of T cell responses to AZD1222 COVID-19 vaccine. Clones were sequenced by immunoSEQ multiplex PCR, and TCRdb holds only the in-frame ones, with some missing. This table has around 140,000 clones, roughly 85% appearing once. Sample: peripheral blood, taken on day 0 of AZD1222 vaccination. Receptor source: an adult in good health.

The chain uses TRBV21-1 and TRBJ2-5. TRBV21-1 is designated a pseudogene. This CDR3 is built from 16 residues. CDR3 coding DNA: TGTGCCAGCAGCAAAGGGATGGCGCTGCATTTGGATACCCAGTACTTC. Protein: CASSKGMALHLDTQYF.

The chain recombines TRBV11-2 with TRBJ2-2, with TRBD2 as a possible D gene (6 bases). V shed 3 bases and J shed 5 bases, with 25 bases lying between them. Germline-derived CDR1 and CDR2 are SGHAT and FQNNGV. CDR3 size: 19 residues. The CDR3 sequence is CASSFRPLGGVGSTGELFF. CDR3 bases: TGTGCCAGCAGCTTCAGACCCTTGGGGGGAGTCGGGAGTACCGGGGAGCTGTTTTTT. The whole variable domain, remainder taken from reference TRBV11-2 and TRBJ2-2, is EAGVAQSPRYKIIEKRQSVAFWCNPISGHATLYWYQQILGQGPKLLIQFQNNGVVDDSQLPKDRFSAERLKGVDSTLKIQPAKLEDSAVYLCASSFRPLGGVGSTGELFFGEGSRLTVL.

This chain joins TRBV28 and TRBJ2-1, with no clear D. CDR1 is MDHEN and CDR2 is SYDVKM in the germline V gene. Trimming shortened V by 6 bases and J by 2 bases, and 11 bases separated the two germline ends. The CDR3 has 14 residues. The CDR3: CASSPNRAYNEQFF. The DNA of the CDR3 is TGTGCCAGCAGCCCCAATCGGGCCTACAATGAGCAGTTCTTC.

The CDR3: CASSSQWGSGEKLFF. The CDR3 DNA reads TGTGCCAGCAGTAGCCAGTGGGGGTCAGGGGAAAAACTGTTTTTT. This chain joins TRBV6-5 and TRBJ1-4; tentative D call: TRBD1 (5 bases). CDR1 MNHEY and CDR2 SVGAGI come from the germline V gene. V lost 5 bases, J lost 8 bases, and 18 bases lay in between. The CDR3 length is 15 residues.

Comments on this clone: The sample contains more than one DNA sequence encoding this CDR3. V and J are TRBV7-2 and TRBJ2-3, with D possibly called TRBD1 or TRBD2 (6 bases each). Germline V gives CDR1 SGHTA, CDR2 FQGNSA. The V and J ends lost 0 bases and 2 bases respectively, with 9 bases between them. CDR3 length equals 15 residues. The CDR3 loop reads CASSLAGGPTDTQYF. Here the CDR3 DNA reads TGTGCCAGCAGCTTAGCGGGGGGCCCCACAGATACGCAGTATTTT.

The chain joins TRBV7-9 to TRBJ2-7; TRBD1 might be the D (7 bases). In germline, CDR1 is SEHNR, CDR2 FQNEAQ (reference sequence). The CDR3 loop spans 16 amino acids. V was shortened by 8 bases and J by 1 base, with 21 bases between the two germline ends. Written as DNA, the CDR3 is TGTGCCAGCGCCACCCTCCGGGGGACAGATTCCTACGAGCAGTACTTC. This encodes CASATLRGTDSYEQYF. Looking up the rest from reference TRBV7-9 and TRBJ2-7 gives the full variable domain: DTGVSQNPRHKITKRGQNVTFRCDPISEHNRLYWYRQTLGQGPEFLTYFQNEAQLEKSRLLSDRFSAERPKGSFSTLEIQRTEQGDSAMYLCASATLRGTDSYEQYFGPGTRLTVT.

The chain is built from TRBV5-4 and TRBJ2-1, with TRBD2 matching over 11 bases. CDR1 is SGHNT, CDR2 YYREEE, per germline (reference sequence). The CDR3 is 18 residues long. V lost 3 bases to trimming and J lost 0 bases; unmatched junction nucleotides: 8. CDR3 in amino acids: CASSWGPGTSGSYNEQFF. The DNA for the CDR3 is TGTGCCAGCAGCTGGGGTCCCGGGACTAGCGGCTCCTACAATGAGCAGTTCTTC.

This sequence joins TRBV6-5 and TRBJ2-3; 8 positions agree with TRBD1. This CDR3 spans 14 amino acids. With V trimmed by 6 bases and J by 3 bases, 5 bases remained unmatched. Germline V gene lookup returns CDR1 MNHEY and CDR2 SVGAGI. CDR3 coding DNA: TGTGCCAGCAGCCCCGGACAGGGAACAGATACGCAGTATTTT. Amino acids: CASSPGQGTDTQYF.

Only a few counts were recorded for this clone. The chain carries TRBV28 and TRBJ2-5, with TRBD1 matching over 7 bases. The V gene end was trimmed by 6 bases and the J gene end by 4 bases; junction bases not matched to a gene: 14. CDR1 is MDHEN, CDR2 SYDVKM, per germline. The CDR3 runs 16 residues. The CDR3 nucleotides read TGTGCCAGCAGACGGTTCGGGCAGGGGGACGGAGAGACCCAGTACTTC. Its protein product is CASRRFGQGDGETQYF.

The chain links TRBV7-2 to TRBJ2-2; 7 bases line up with TRBD1. The junction had 7 bases not matched to a gene; V was cut back by 1 base and J by 5 bases. The CDR3 totals 16 residues. CDR1 and CDR2 (germline): SGHTA, FQGNSA. The CDR3 nucleotides read TGTGCCAGCAGCTTAGTAGGGGGCAGGGTGACCGGGGAGCTGTTTTTT. Encoded protein: CASSLVGGRVTGELFF.

The chain combines TRBV2 with TRBJ2-5, with a weak D call TRBD2 (6 bases). V was trimmed by 4 bases and J by 5 bases, leaving 8 bases between them. The CDR3 runs to 12 residues. The germline gives CDR1 SNHLY, CDR2 FYNNEI. CDR3: CASSGDFETQYF. In nucleotides, the CDR3 is TGTGCCAGCAGTGGGGACTTTGAGACCCAGTACTTC. The full variable domain, completed using reference TRBV2 and TRBJ2-5, is EPEVTQTPSHQVTQMGQEVILRCVPISNHLYFYWYRQILGQKVEFLVSFYNNEISEKSEIFDDQFSVERPDGSNFTLKIRSTKLEDSAMYFCASSGDFETQYFGPGTRLLVL.

V and J are TRBV24-1 and TRBJ2-2; no definite D call. Germline assignment: CDR1 KGHDR and CDR2 SFDVKD. V lost 3 bases and J lost 7, with 8 bases in between. This CDR3 spans 13 amino acids. The CDR3 bases are TGTGCCACCAGTGATGCCAGGAGCGGGGAGCTGTTTTTT. Protein sequence: CATSDARSGELFF.

The J gene is TRBJ1-3, the V gene TRBV3-1 (or the pseudogene TRBV3-2), with a possible D match to TRBD1 (5 bases). The V gene lost 4 bases and the J gene lost 11 bases, with 21 bases spanning the gap. CDR3 size: 15 residues. Germline loops: CDR1 LGHDT, CDR2 YNNKEL (reference sequence). CDR3 DNA: TGTGCCAGCAGCCGCGGGGCACGGCTGACTGGGGCCATATATTTT. Its translation: CASSRGARLTGAIYF.

Notes on this clone: This CDR3 is also generated by other DNA sequences in the sample. The J gene is TRBJ1-5, the V gene TRBV18; D not resolved. Per germline, CDR1 KGHSH and CDR2 LQKENI. The CDR3 loop spans 15 amino acids. The V end was cut by 1 base, the J end by 0 bases, with 7 bases between. This CDR3 is CASSPLRDSNQPQHF. CDR3 nucleotide sequence: TGTGCCAGCTCACCACTGCGGGATAGCAATCAGCCCCAGCATTTT.

This chain's CDR3 is CASSQVRGGGTEAFF. CDR3 DNA sequence: TGCGCCAGCAGCCAAGTACGGGGGGGTGGCACTGAAGCTTTCTTT. The chain joins TRBV4-1 to TRBJ1-1; a possible D gene is TRBD1 (5 bases). This CDR3 has 15 amino acids. Germline V gene sequence: CDR1 MGHRA, CDR2 YSYEKL. V lost 1 base and J 4 bases, leaving 13 bases between the germline ends.

V is TRBV25-1 and J is TRBJ1-5, with D maybe TRBD1 (6 bases). Germline V gene lookup returns CDR1 MGHDK and CDR2 SYGVNS. This CDR3 spans 14 amino acids. V shed 3 bases and J shed 5 bases, with 11 bases lying between them. The CDR3 region has the DNA TGTGCCAGCAGTGATATGGGGGCCCATCAGCCCCAGCATTTT. It codes for CASSDMGAHQPQHF.

The rearrangement uses TRBV21-1 and TRBJ2-1; the DNA was not compared with TRBD1, the D call given in the table. TRBV21-1 is termed a pseudogene. This CDR3 has 15 residues. The CDR3 DNA is TGTGCCAGTAGACAGGCCGTCCCTTCATACAATGAGCAGTTCTTC. Translated, it gives CASRQAVPSYNEQFF.

A remark on this clone: The missing conserved phenylalanine or tryptophan at the end of this CDR3 makes a read error likely. The V call is TRBV7-2, the J call TRBJ1-1, with D uncertain. Germline CDR1 is SGHTA and CDR2 is FQGNSA. The CDR3 extends over 12 amino acids. The V end was cut by 5 bases, the J end by 11 bases, with 15 bases between. The CDR3 sequence is CASSRNSGVAFL. The CDR3 DNA sequence: TGTGCCAGCAGCCGTAATTCGGGCGTCGCTTTCCTT.

The chain is built from TRBV10-3 and TRBJ2-7, with 9 positions matching TRBD1. The V and J ends lost 2 bases and 6 bases, in that order; junction bases with no gene match: 5. This CDR3 comprises 14 residues. The germline V gene has CDR1 ENHRY and CDR2 SYGVKD. The CDR3 is CAISERDRVVEQYF. The DNA of the CDR3 is TGTGCCATCAGTGAGAGGGACAGGGTGGTCGAGCAGTACTTC.

The J gene is TRBJ1-4, the V gene TRBV5-1, with a tentative D call TRBD1 (5 bases). Trimming pared 5 bases from V and 8 bases from J, leaving 19 bases between. This CDR3 region has 15 residues. Germline loops: CDR1 SGHRS, CDR2 YFSETQ. The CDR3 reads CASRVGLSLPEKLFF. As DNA, the CDR3 is TGCGCCAGCAGGGTGGGGCTTTCCCTCCCGGAAAAACTGTTTTTT.

The chain is built from TRBV9 and TRBJ2-3; 8 bases align to TRBD2. Trimming removed 0 bases from V and 2 bases from J; junction bases left unmatched: 5. CDR3 length: 16 amino acids. Germline-derived CDR1 and CDR2 are SGDLS and YYNGEE. The CDR3 coding sequence is TGTGCCAGCAGCGTAGCTTACGGGGGGGCCACAGATACGCAGTATTTT. This gives the protein CASSVAYGGATDTQYF.

This CDR3 is CAISGTGEETQYF. CDR3 sequence (DNA): TGTGCCATCAGTGGGACAGGGGAAGAGACCCAGTACTTC. The rearrangement uses TRBV10-3 and TRBJ2-5; 9 bases align to TRBD1. The CDR3 spans 13 residues. The junction had 0 bases not matched to a gene; V was cut back by 4 bases and J by 3 bases. Germline V CDR1 and CDR2: ENHRY, SYGVKD.

This clone was detected only a few times. The chain combines TRBV6-5 with TRBJ2-7, with no clear D. The CDR3 runs to 11 residues. The germline V gene encodes CDR1 MNHEY and CDR2 SVGAGI. V lost 4 bases to trimming and J lost 6 bases, with 7 bases between them. As DNA, the CDR3 is TGTGCCAGCAGTTCGACAAGCGAGCAGTACTTC. Encoded protein: CASSSTSEQYF.

The chain carries TRBV4-1 and TRBJ1-6; D is possibly TRBD1 (6 bases). Trimming took off 4 bases at V and 0 bases at J, with 10 bases between the two ends. Germline lookup yields CDR1 MGHRA and CDR2 YSYEKL. CDR3 length: 16 residues. DNA of the CDR3: TGCGCCAGCAGCCGAACAGGGAGCTCCTATAATTCACCCCTCCACTTT. This translates into CASSRTGSSYNSPLHF.

The V gene is TRBV6-5, the J gene TRBJ1-1; D may be TRBD1 (5 bases). This CDR3 is built from 14 residues. Germline lookup yields CDR1 MNHEY and CDR2 SVGAGI. V lost 6 bases and J 11 bases, leaving 22 bases between the germline ends. The CDR3 here is CASRPVEGLQSAFF. CDR3 in DNA: TGTGCCAGCAGGCCTGTGGAGGGGCTACAATCGGCTTTCTTT.

The J gene is TRBJ1-5, the V gene TRBV10-3, with D tentatively TRBD1 (5 bases). Trimming stripped 10 bases from V and 6 bases from J, with 16 bases between. Germline V lookup: CDR1 ENHRY, CDR2 SYGVKD. The CDR3 consists of 13 residues. The CDR3 loop is CATFGGEGQPQHF. The DNA of the CDR3 is TGTGCCACCTTTGGAGGGGAGGGTCAGCCCCAGCATTTT.

The V and J genes are TRBV12-3 or TRBV12-4 and TRBJ2-7; D is perhaps TRBD1 or TRBD2 (6 bases each). The ends were cut back, 3 bases at V and 7 bases at J, with 13 bases in the middle. CDR3 length equals 13 residues. The CDR3 DNA reads as TGTGCCAGCAGTTTTACAGGGCGGGGAGAGCAGTACTTC. Amino acid sequence: CASSFTGRGEQYF.

This clone occurred once. This sequence joins TRBV18 and TRBJ2-4, with 8 nucleotides matching TRBD1. The junction had 7 bases not matched to a gene; V was cut back by 0 bases and J by 6 bases. This CDR3 has 16 amino acids. Germline CDR1 is KGHSH and CDR2 is LQKENI. As DNA, the CDR3 is TGTGCCAGCTCACCACCACAGGGGGGTCCCGGAAACATTCAGTACTTC. Its protein product is CASSPPQGGPGNIQYF.

The chain has TRBV7-2 and TRBJ1-6; 8 bases align to TRBD1. The CDR3 is 16 residues long. The trim removed 3 bases at V and 9 bases at J, leaving 10 bases unmatched. Germline loops: CDR1 SGHTA, CDR2 FQGNSA. The CDR3 sequence is CASSFAPDRVVSPLHF. DNA for the CDR3: TGTGCCAGCAGCTTTGCCCCGGACAGGGTGGTTTCACCCCTCCACTTT. The entire variable domain, with the rest obtained from reference TRBV7-2 and TRBJ1-6, is as follows: GAGVSQSPSNKVTEKGKDVELRCDPISGHTALYWYRQSLGQGLEFLIYFQGNSAPDKSGLPSDRFSAERTGGSVSTLTIQRTQQEDSAVYLCASSFAPDRVVSPLHFGNGTRLTVT.

This chain connects TRBV5-4 to TRBJ2-1, with 12 bases aligning to TRBD2. The CDR3 length is 16 residues. Trimming cost V 3 bases and J 0 bases; bases outside gene matches: 1. Germline V gene sequence: CDR1 SGHNT, CDR2 YYREEE (reference sequence). The CDR3 DNA sequence: TGTGCCAGCAGCTCGACTAGCGGGAGCTCCTACAATGAGCAGTTCTTC. Translating it yields CASSSTSGSSYNEQFF.